The 22 T cell receptor beta chains given below trace back to one sample, sequenced in a study of PD-1 blockade in classical Hodgkin lymphoma. Brentuximab vedotin exposure varied among the patients, all of whom had relapsed after autologous stem cell transplantation. Only in-frame clones appear in the TCRdb table, and some are missing; sequencing was by immunoSEQ multiplex PCR. The table records more than 25,000 clones, around 71% of them present only once. The specimen comprised peripheral blood mononuclear cells (PBMCs), sampled before the second cycle of nivolumab. The receptors shown here come from a human donor with classical Hodgkin lymphoma.

The gene calls are TRBV9 and TRBJ2-2, with D possibly matching TRBD1 (7 bases). Germline CDR1 is SGDLS and CDR2 is YYNGEE. V lost 4 bases, J lost 6 bases, and 19 bases lay in between. The CDR3 has 16 amino acids. The CDR3 reads CASSPRGDPAPGELFF. The CDR3 bases are TGTGCCAGCAGCCCCAGGGGGGACCCGGCTCCCGGGGAGCTGTTTTTT.

The chain is built from TRBV7-9 and TRBJ2-3, with 12 bases lining up with TRBD2. Germline V CDR1 and CDR2: SEHNR, FQNEAQ (reference sequence). This CDR3 is 17 amino acids long. Trimming at V came to 5 bases and at J to 3 bases, leaving 9 bases not matched to a gene. Written as DNA, the CDR3 is TGTGCCAGCAGCCAAGGACTAGCGGGAAGGCGGACAGATACGCAGTATTTT. It yields the protein CASSQGLAGRRTDTQYF. The full variable domain, completed using reference TRBV7-9 and TRBJ2-3, is DTGVSQNPRHKITKRGQNVTFRCDPISEHNRLYWYRQTLGQGPEFLTYFQNEAQLEKSRLLSDRFSAERPKGSFSTLEIQRTEQGDSAMYLCASSQGLAGRRTDTQYFGPGTRLTVL.

The chain carries TRBV19 and TRBJ1-2; the D gene is possibly TRBD1 (5 bases). The CDR3 totals 16 residues. V was pared by 0 bases and J by 0 bases, with 11 bases between. Germline values: CDR1 LNHDA, CDR2 SQIVND (reference sequence). CDR3 DNA: TGTGCCAGTAGTATAGACCAGGGACGGTCTAACTATGGCTACACCTTC. Its protein product is CASSIDQGRSNYGYTF.

As regards this clone: The junction differs from germline at one of its ends, possibly a read error. The CDR3 loop is CASSLAGGPIDTQYF. CDR3 nucleotide sequence: TGTGCCAGCAGCCTAGCGGGAGGGCCGATAGATACGCAGTATTTT. The genes are TRBV7-8 and TRBJ2-3; TRBD2 matches 12 bases. The CDR3 has 15 residues. Germline CDR1 and CDR2: SGHVS and FQNEAQ.

V usage is TRBV27 and J usage is TRBJ2-1, with TRBD2 matching 9 bases. Germline V lookup: CDR1 MNHEY, CDR2 SMNVEV (reference sequence). The CDR3 is 14 amino acids. J lost 7 bases, V lost 3 bases, and 4 bases had no gene match. The CDR3 loop reads CASSFRSGGNEQFF. In nucleotides, the CDR3 is TGTGCCAGCAGTTTTCGAAGCGGGGGGAATGAGCAGTTCTTC.

The genes are TRBV5-4 and TRBJ2-7; D is possibly TRBD2 (6 bases). There are 16 residues in the CDR3. CDR1 is SGHNT, CDR2 YYREEE, per germline (reference sequence). Trimming cost V 4 bases and J 5 bases, with 22 bases left between them. CDR3 loop: CASSPGGAGSVHEQYF. The CDR3 nucleotides read TGTGCCAGCAGCCCCGGCGGGGCAGGATCGGTCCACGAGCAGTACTTC.

The chain uses TRBV7-9 and TRBJ2-7; no clear D. Germline-derived CDR1 and CDR2 are SEHNR and FQNEAQ (reference sequence). V was clipped by 4 bases and J by 1 base, with 11 bases between them. The CDR3 runs 14 residues. The DNA of the CDR3 is TGTGCCAGCAGCTCGGGTGGGGTATCCTACGAGCAGTACTTC. Translated: CASSSGGVSYEQYF.

This chain links TRBV5-1 with TRBJ2-1; perhaps TRBD2 as D (6 bases). Trimming took off 0 bases at V and 4 bases at J, with 11 bases between the two ends. The CDR3 sequence is 15 residues long. Germline-derived CDR1 and CDR2 are SGHRS and YFSETQ. The chain's CDR3 is CASSLVSSEYNEQFF. Here the CDR3 DNA reads TGCGCCAGCAGCTTGGTCTCTAGCGAATACAATGAGCAGTTCTTC.

The chain recombines TRBV21-1 with TRBJ1-1; TRBD1, the table's D call, was not compared with the DNA. TRBV21-1 is recorded as a pseudogene. The CDR3 spans 13 residues. Written as DNA, the CDR3 is TGTGCCAGCAGCAAAGTGTGGCTGGCCCGAGCTTTCTTT. This gives the protein CASSKVWLARAFF.

The chain recombines TRBV7-9 with TRBJ1-1; weak D call: TRBD1 (6 bases). Trimming removed 7 bases at V and 5 bases at J, with 20 bases between. The CDR3 covers 15 residues. The germline CDR1 and CDR2 sequences are SEHNR and FQNEAQ (reference sequence). CDR3 protein: CASNQRGGERTEAFF. The CDR3 DNA sequence: TGTGCCAGCAACCAAAGGGGGGGTGAAAGGACTGAAGCTTTCTTT.

The chain uses TRBV4-3 and TRBJ2-7; no firm D call. V dropped 4 bases and J dropped 4 bases, with 11 bases sitting between them. From germline, CDR1 is LGHNA and CDR2 YSLEER. The CDR3 loop spans 13 amino acids. The CDR3 region has the DNA TGCGCCAGCAGCCCAAGAGAGTCATACGAGCAGTACTTC. Translated: CASSPRESYEQYF.

This clone appeared a few times. This sequence joins TRBV7-9 and TRBJ2-1, with D hard to call. V was pared by 5 bases and J by 4 bases, with 15 bases between. The CDR3 runs 15 residues. Germline V gene lookup returns CDR1 SEHNR and CDR2 FQNEAQ (reference sequence). The CDR3 DNA reads TGTGCCAGCAGCCACTCCCGGGCCCTATACAATGAGCAGTTCTTC. Translation gives CASSHSRALYNEQFF.

This clone appeared once. V is TRBV4-2 and J is TRBJ1-1, with 8 bases fitting TRBD1. CDR3 length equals 16 residues. The trim removed 1 base at V and 6 bases at J, leaving 10 bases unmatched. Germline lookup yields CDR1 LGHNA and CDR2 YNFKEQ. The CDR3 protein is CASSQGLGQVLSEAFF. CDR3 sequence (DNA): TGTGCCAGCAGCCAAGGGTTGGGACAGGTACTTTCTGAAGCTTTCTTT.

The V call is TRBV9, the J call TRBJ2-7; D may be TRBD2 (5 bases). Trimming took off 0 bases at V and 4 bases at J, with 11 bases between the two ends. The CDR3 is 14 amino acids. Germline V gene lookup returns CDR1 SGDLS and CDR2 YYNGEE. The CDR3 nucleotides are TGTGCCAGCAGCGTAGAATTAGGCGGGTACGAGCAGTACTTC. This sequence encodes CASSVELGGYEQYF.

The chain carries TRBV7-2 and TRBJ1-5; D might be TRBD1 (6 bases). With 4 bases removed from V and 5 bases from J, the gap between germline ends came to 15 bases. CDR1 is SGHTA, CDR2 FQGNSA, per germline. CDR3 length equals 15 residues. CDR3 region: CASSSYLQGDQPQHF. In nucleotides, the CDR3 is TGTGCCAGCAGCTCATACTTACAGGGAGATCAGCCCCAGCATTTT.

This sequence joins TRBV6-6 and TRBJ1-1, with 7 positions matching TRBD1. This CDR3 has 14 residues. Germline values: CDR1 MNHNY, CDR2 SVGAGI (reference sequence). The V segment lost 7 bases and the J segment 1 base; nucleotides outside the gene matches: 6. For the CDR3, the DNA is TGTGCCAGCATTGACAGGGTAGGGAACACTGAAGCTTTCTTT. Protein: CASIDRVGNTEAFF.

This clone was detected a few times. The chain employs TRBV10-1 and TRBJ2-3; 9 bases map to TRBD1. Unmatched junction bases numbered 3, after V lost 2 bases and J lost 3 bases. Germline CDR1 WNHNN, CDR2 SYGVQD (reference sequence). There are 15 residues in the CDR3. Here the CDR3 reads CASSETGQGTDTQYF. DNA of the CDR3: TGCGCCAGCAGTGAGACGGGACAGGGAACAGATACGCAGTATTTT.

The chain uses TRBV7-2 and TRBJ1-1; D gene ambiguous. V was cut by 5 bases and J by 8 bases, with 15 bases left in between. Per the germline V gene, CDR1 is SGHTA and CDR2 is FQGNSA. This CDR3 has 13 residues. CDR3 region: CASSEDGRLEAFF. Written as DNA, the CDR3 is TGTGCCAGCAGCGAGGACGGTCGCTTGGAAGCTTTCTTT.

The chain combines TRBV18 with TRBJ2-1; D could derive from TRBD1 or TRBD2 (5 bases each). This CDR3 comprises 15 residues. CDR1 is KGHSH, CDR2 LQKENI, per germline. V lost 3 bases, J lost 2 bases, and 11 bases lay in between. CDR3: CASSPGTGTYNEQFF. The DNA of the CDR3 is TGTGCCAGCTCACCCGGGACGGGAACCTACAATGAGCAGTTCTTC.

The chain joins TRBV4-2 to TRBJ2-7; no clear D. The V end was cut by 0 bases, the J end by 3 bases, with 9 bases between. Germline V gives CDR1 LGHNA, CDR2 YNFKEQ. The CDR3 consists of 14 residues. CDR3 region: CASSQDRVDYEQYF. The CDR3 region has the DNA TGTGCCAGCAGCCAAGATCGGGTAGACTACGAGCAGTACTTC.

This clone appeared a single time. The chain recombines TRBV5-6 with TRBJ2-1, with 9 bases lining up with TRBD1. There are 15 residues in the CDR3. Germline trimming cut 4 bases from V and 1 base from J; bases unmatched to any gene: 3. Germline CDR1 is SGHDT and CDR2 is YYEEEE. The DNA for the CDR3 is TGTGCCAGCAGCGGGGGGACAGGGTCCTACAATGAGCAGTTCTTC. Its translation: CASSGGTGSYNEQFF.

The CDR3 loop is CSVASGNTIYF. CDR3 coding DNA: TGCAGCGTTGCCTCTGGAAACACCATATATTTT. This rearrangement joins TRBV29-1 to TRBJ1-3; D is uncertain. V was cut by 4 bases and J by 0 bases, with 1 base left in between. The CDR3 consists of 11 residues. Looked up from germline, CDR1 is SQVTM and CDR2 is ANQGSEA. The full variable domain, completed using reference TRBV29-1 and TRBJ1-3, is SAVISQKPSRDICQRGTSLTIQCQVDSQVTMMFWYRQQPGQSLTLIATANQGSEATYESGFVIDKFPISRPNLTFSTLTVSNMSPEDSSIYLCSVASGNTIYFGEGSWLTVV.